These 15 T cell receptor beta chains originate from one sample sequenced in a study of T-cell reconstitution after alpha-beta-depleted transplantation in children (TCRdb year 2016). Sample treatment or condition, as interpreted from the label and publication: allogeneic hematopoietic cell transplantation with graft depleted of TCRalphabeta T cells and CD19 B cells. Libraries were prepared through PCR. Sequenced using an Illumina HiSeq 2500. To normalize quantification of the TCRbeta repertoire, the TCR libraries were built with molecular barcoding that relied on unique molecular identifiers. TCRdb cleaned the public reads at Q25 with fastp, built clones with MiXCR and kept in-frame beta chains. For every CDR3 protein sequence, its rows merge into one entry that carries the most common genes and DNA. The sample has roughly 240,000 distinct CDR3 sequences on record, 8.2% of them singletons. Jointly, the top ten make up almost 6.5% of the sample.

The specimen was PBMCs, mostly from graft donor cells, collected 180 days after TCRalphabeta/CD19-depleted stem cell transplant. These receptors were taken from a male patient under 18 who had a stem cell transplant for acute lymphoblastic leukemia, so the T cells may come from the graft donor.

There are many counts of this clonotype. The chain uses TRBV15 and TRBJ2-7; tentatively, D is TRBD2 (7 bases). This CDR3 is built from 17 residues. Trimming removed 5 bases at V and 4 bases at J, with 24 bases between. CDR1 and CDR2 (germline): LNHNV, YYDKDF (reference sequence). Here the CDR3 reads CATSRALEGGLGYEQYF. CDR3 DNA sequence: TGTGCCACCAGCCGAGCGTTGGAGGGGGGGCTTGGGTACGAGCAGTACTTC.

This clonotype was counted many times. V gene TRBV12-3 or TRBV12-4 combines with J gene TRBJ1-5; 9 nucleotides match TRBD1. The CDR3 covers 17 residues. Trimming took 3 bases from V and 5 from J; bases not matched to a gene: 11. The CDR3 spells CASSFHPGQGKDQPQHF. The CDR3 DNA reads as TGTGCCAGCAGTTTCCACCCCGGACAGGGGAAGGATCAGCCCCAGCATTTT.

This clonotype was found many times. The chain joins TRBV10-1 to TRBJ2-1, with D perhaps matching TRBD1 or TRBD2 (5 bases each). Germline V gene data show CDR1 as WNHNN and CDR2 as SYGVQD (reference sequence). V dropped 0 bases and J dropped 7 bases, with 7 bases sitting between them. CDR3 size: 13 residues. The CDR3 sequence: CASSESGANEQFF. The DNA of the CDR3 is TGCGCCAGCAGTGAGTCCGGGGCTAATGAGCAGTTCTTC.

This clonotype was counted at least ten times. This chain uses TRBV14 with TRBJ2-3; TRBD1 matches at 11 bases. V lost 4 bases, J lost 3 bases, and 6 bases stayed unmatched. CDR1 is SGHDN, CDR2 FVKESK, per germline. The CDR3 covers 16 residues. In DNA form, the CDR3 reads TGTGCCAGCAGCCGCCTACGGGACAGGGGGACAGATACGCAGTATTTT. Protein sequence: CASSRLRDRGTDTQYF.

The table lists this clonotype with many counts. The chain combines TRBV28 with TRBJ2-5; no clear D. CDR3 length equals 14 residues. The germline V gene has CDR1 MDHEN and CDR2 SYDVKM. Trimming removed 3 bases from V and 2 bases from J, with 10 bases in between. The CDR3 region is CASSFMQTQETQYF. DNA of the CDR3: TGTGCCAGCAGTTTTATGCAGACACAAGAGACCCAGTACTTC.

This clonotype was seen repeatedly, ten times or more. The chain uses TRBV4-3 and TRBJ1-2; weak D call: TRBD1 (6 bases). This CDR3 has 19 amino acids. Germline V gene lookup returns CDR1 LGHNA and CDR2 YSLEER. V dropped 0 bases and J dropped 7 bases, with 27 bases sitting between them. CDR3 DNA sequence: TGCGCCAGCAGCCAAGAAGTCACCCGGGGGCCGGCGTTCACTATTGGCTACACCTTC. Translation: CASSQEVTRGPAFTIGYTF.

This clonotype showed up many times. The chain employs TRBV6-5 and TRBJ1-1; D is uncertain. The CDR3 consists of 14 residues. With 0 bases removed from V and 0 bases from J, the gap between germline ends came to 5 bases. Germline CDR1 reads MNHEY; CDR2 reads SVGAGI. The CDR3 region is CASSYSRLNTEAFF. CDR3 in DNA: TGTGCCAGCAGTTACTCACGCCTGAACACTGAAGCTTTCTTT.

The sample holds many counts of this clonotype. Here the CDR3 reads CASSLYDRGDTEAFF. The CDR3, as DNA: TGTGCCAGCAGTCTATACGACAGGGGGGACACTGAAGCTTTCTTT. The rearrangement links TRBV27 to TRBJ1-1; 9 bases are shared with TRBD1. V gave up 5 bases and J gave up 3 bases; unmatched junction bases: 7. This CDR3 spans 15 amino acids. The germline CDR1 and CDR2 sequences are MNHEY and SMNVEV (reference sequence).

At least ten counts were recorded for this clonotype. The chain uses TRBV18 and TRBJ1-1; no definite D call. V lost 1 base to trimming and J lost 3 bases, with 12 bases between them. This CDR3 spans 15 amino acids. CDR1 and CDR2 from the germline V gene are KGHSH and LQKENI. Written as DNA, the CDR3 is TGTGCCAGCTCACCACGGGGAGGGTTGGACACTGAAGCTTTCTTT. It translates to CASSPRGGLDTEAFF. The full variable domain, completed using reference TRBV18 and TRBJ1-1, is NAGVMQNPRHLVRRRGQEARLRCSPMKGHSHVYWYRQLPEEGLKFMVYLQKENIIDESGMPKERFSAEFPKEGPSILRIQQVVRGDSAAYFCASSPRGGLDTEAFFGQGTRLTVV.

With respect to this clonotype: Given a much more abundant clone one base away, this may be a read error. This chain uses TRBV6-6 with TRBJ1-1; perhaps TRBD1 as D (5 bases). CDR1 and CDR2 (germline): MNHNY, SVGAGI (reference sequence). The CDR3 is made up of 13 amino acids. CDR3 sequence (DNA): TGTGGCAGCAGTTACGGCGGGGGGTCTGAAGCTTTCTTT. Amino acids: CGSSYGGGSEAFF.

The V call is TRBV19, the J call TRBJ2-7, with TRBD1 as a possible D gene (6 bases). Trimming took off 4 bases at V and 0 bases at J, with 10 bases between the two ends. From germline, CDR1 is LNHDA and CDR2 SQIVND (reference sequence). CDR3 length equals 14 residues. CDR3 sequence: CASSTDRSSYEQYF. DNA for the CDR3: TGTGCCAGTAGTACCGACAGGTCCTCCTACGAGCAGTACTTC.

This clonotype was detected many times. J is TRBJ2-1 and V is TRBV7-2, with D tentatively TRBD1 or TRBD2 (6 bases each). The germline CDR1 and CDR2 sequences are SGHTA and FQGNSA. CDR3 length: 20 residues. V lost 0 bases to trimming and J lost 3 bases, with 24 bases between them. In nucleotides, the CDR3 is TGTGCCAGCAGCTTAGCGCTAAGTTTCAGGGGAGGAAGACTCTACAATGAGCAGTTCTTC. This gives the protein CASSLALSFRGGRLYNEQFF.

This chain connects TRBV13 to TRBJ2-3; TRBD2 might be the D (5 bases). Germline lookup yields CDR1 PRHDT and CDR2 FYEKMQ (reference sequence). Trimming took off 4 bases at V and 2 bases at J, with 13 bases between the two ends. CDR3 length: 15 residues. DNA of the CDR3: TGTGCCAGCAGCTCGTGGGAGATTTTCACAGATACGCAGTATTTT. It yields the protein CASSSWEIFTDTQYF.

This clonotype was observed many times. This chain joins TRBV20-1 and TRBJ1-3; TRBD1 is a possible D gene (5 bases). Trimming took 0 bases from V and 4 from J, leaving 13 bases between them. CDR3 length equals 15 residues. Germline CDR1 DFQATT, CDR2 SNEGSKA (reference sequence). This chain's CDR3 is CSAREGRGGGNTIYF. As DNA, the CDR3 is TGCAGTGCTAGAGAGGGAAGGGGAGGCGGAAACACCATATATTTT.

Many counts were recorded for this clonotype. The rearrangement links TRBV24-1 to TRBJ2-4; D may be TRBD2 (8 bases). The CDR3 sequence is 17 residues long. Trimming pared 7 bases from V and 0 bases from J, leaving 18 bases between. The germline gives CDR1 KGHDR, CDR2 SFDVKD. Here the CDR3 DNA reads TGTGCCACCAGAGTTCCCGGGAGGGGGCTAGCCAAAAACATTCAGTACTTC. Its translation is CATRVPGRGLAKNIQYF.